The source of this T cell receptor (beta chain) is a study of blood T cells in healthy people across ages. Study conclusions and caveats: Researchers deemed the diversity estimates from one million T cells underestimates.

Next came a second PCR, run for about 6 to 11 cycles, which used a sample-barcoded 5' primer along with a J-beta primer mix. TCRdb itself ran the 5' RACE reads through MiXCR, one entry per CDR3 protein. The sample yields about 930,000 distinct CDR3 sequences, under 35% seen once. Investigators took 9.5 to 10 milliliters of peripheral blood from every donor. Regarding this clonotype: Its antigen is as yet unknown.

In germline, CDR1 is SGHTA, CDR2 FQGNSA. Trimming took 5 bases from V and 6 from J, leaving 8 bases between them. The CDR3 contains 12 residues. This same sample was also taken into another study, of T cells of mothers and their children. As reported in that work: Microchimeric T cell clones that persisted were not detected.

This clonotype was sampled from a woman in her thirties or forties in good health. The V gene is TRBV7-2, the J gene TRBJ2-1; D gene unclear. Specimen: blood. As DNA, the CDR3 is TGTGCCAGCAGCCTCCTGTGCAATGAGCAGTTCTTC. Translation: CASSLLCNEQFF. Combining the CDR3 with reference TRBV7-2 and TRBJ2-1 gives the whole variable domain GAGVSQSPSNKVTEKGKDVELRCDPISGHTALYWYRQSLGQGLEFLIYFQGNSAPDKSGLPSDRFSAERTGGSVSTLTIQRTQQEDSAVYLCASSLLCNEQFFGPGTRLTVL.